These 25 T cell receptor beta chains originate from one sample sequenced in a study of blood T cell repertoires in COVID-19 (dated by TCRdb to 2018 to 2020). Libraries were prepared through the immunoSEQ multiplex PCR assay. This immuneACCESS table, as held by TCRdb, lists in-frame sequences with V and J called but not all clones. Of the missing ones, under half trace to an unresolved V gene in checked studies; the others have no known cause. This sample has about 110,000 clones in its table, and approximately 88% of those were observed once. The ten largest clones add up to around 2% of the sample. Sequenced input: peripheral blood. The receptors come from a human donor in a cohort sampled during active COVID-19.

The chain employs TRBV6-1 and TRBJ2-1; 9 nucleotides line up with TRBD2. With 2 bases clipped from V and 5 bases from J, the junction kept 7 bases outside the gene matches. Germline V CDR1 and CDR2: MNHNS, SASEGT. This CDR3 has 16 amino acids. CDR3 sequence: CASSEKGGRVDNEQFF. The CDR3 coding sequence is TGTGCCAGCAGTGAAAAAGGCGGGAGGGTCGACAATGAGCAGTTCTTC.

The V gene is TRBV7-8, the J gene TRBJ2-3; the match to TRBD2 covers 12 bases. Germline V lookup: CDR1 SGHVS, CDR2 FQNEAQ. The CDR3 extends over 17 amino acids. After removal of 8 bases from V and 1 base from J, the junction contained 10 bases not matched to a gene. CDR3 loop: CASRLAGVMDRTDTQYF. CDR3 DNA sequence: TGTGCCAGCCGACTAGCGGGGGTGATGGATCGCACAGATACGCAGTATTTT.

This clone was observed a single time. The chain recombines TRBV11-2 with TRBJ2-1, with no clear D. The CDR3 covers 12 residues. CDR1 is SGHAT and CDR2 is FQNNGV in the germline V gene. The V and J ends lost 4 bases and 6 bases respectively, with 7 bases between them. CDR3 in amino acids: CASSSRPNEQFF. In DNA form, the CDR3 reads TGTGCCAGCAGCTCCCGTCCCAATGAGCAGTTCTTC.

In DNA form, the CDR3 reads TGTGCCAGCAGTGATCTCGAGAGTGGCGAGCAGTACTTC. Translated, it gives CASSDLESGEQYF. The chain has TRBV25-1 and TRBJ2-7; D is unresolved. CDR1 and CDR2 (germline): MGHDK, SYGVNS. The length of the CDR3 is 13 residues. Trimming pared 3 bases from V and 6 bases from J, leaving 12 bases between.

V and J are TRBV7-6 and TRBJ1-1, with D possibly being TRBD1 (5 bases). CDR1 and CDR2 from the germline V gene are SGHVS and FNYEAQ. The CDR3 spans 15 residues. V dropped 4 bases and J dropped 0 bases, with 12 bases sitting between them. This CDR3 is CASSSSSGMNTEAFF. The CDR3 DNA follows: TGTGCCAGCAGCTCCTCATCAGGGATGAACACTGAAGCTTTCTTT.

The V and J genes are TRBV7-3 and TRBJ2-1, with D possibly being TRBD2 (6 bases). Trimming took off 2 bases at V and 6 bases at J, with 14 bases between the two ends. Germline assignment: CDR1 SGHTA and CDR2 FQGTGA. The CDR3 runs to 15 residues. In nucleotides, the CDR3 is TGTGCCAGCAGCTTAGACGGGGAGGCCCTCAATGAGCAGTTCTTC. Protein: CASSLDGEALNEQFF.

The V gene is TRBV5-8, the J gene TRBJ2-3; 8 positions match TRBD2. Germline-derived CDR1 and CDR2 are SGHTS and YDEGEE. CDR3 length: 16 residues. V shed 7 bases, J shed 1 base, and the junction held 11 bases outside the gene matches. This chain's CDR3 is CASPFFGGGGTDTQYF. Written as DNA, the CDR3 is TGTGCCAGCCCCTTCTTCGGGGGGGGCGGCACAGATACGCAGTATTTT.

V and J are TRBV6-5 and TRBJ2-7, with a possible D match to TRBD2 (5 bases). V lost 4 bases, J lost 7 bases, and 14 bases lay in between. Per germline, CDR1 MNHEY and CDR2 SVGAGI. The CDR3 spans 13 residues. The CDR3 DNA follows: TGTGCCAGCAGTTTCCGGACTGCATGGGAGCAGTACTTC. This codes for CASSFRTAWEQYF.

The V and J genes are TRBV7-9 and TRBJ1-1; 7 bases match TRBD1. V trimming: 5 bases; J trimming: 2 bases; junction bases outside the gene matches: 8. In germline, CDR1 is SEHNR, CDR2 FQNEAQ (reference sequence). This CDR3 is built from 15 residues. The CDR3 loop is CASSPKTGSNTEAFF. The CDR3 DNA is TGTGCCAGCAGCCCCAAGACAGGGAGTAACACTGAAGCTTTCTTT. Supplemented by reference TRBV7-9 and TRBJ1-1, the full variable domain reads DTGVSQNPRHKITKRGQNVTFRCDPISEHNRLYWYRQTLGQGPEFLTYFQNEAQLEKSRLLSDRFSAERPKGSFSTLEIQRTEQGDSAMYLCASSPKTGSNTEAFFGQGTRLTVV.

The CDR3 sequence: CASSLGPSELAGVNEQFF. CDR3 in DNA: TGTGCCAGCAGCTTAGGTCCGAGTGAGCTAGCGGGAGTCAATGAGCAGTTCTTC. The chain uses TRBV7-3 and TRBJ2-1, with 10 bases that match TRBD2. The junction had 13 bases not matched to a gene; V was cut back by 2 bases and J by 6 bases. The CDR3 totals 18 residues. Germline V lookup: CDR1 SGHTA, CDR2 FQGTGA.

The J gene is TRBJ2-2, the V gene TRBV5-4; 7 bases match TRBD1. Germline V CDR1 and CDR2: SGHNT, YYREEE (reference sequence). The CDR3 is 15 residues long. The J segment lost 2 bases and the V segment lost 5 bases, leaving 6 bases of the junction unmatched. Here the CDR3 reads CASRLDRDNTGELFF. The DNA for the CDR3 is TGTGCCAGCAGACTTGACAGGGACAACACCGGGGAGCTGTTTTTT.

This chain's CDR3 is CASRQNGELFF. CDR3 DNA sequence: TGTGCCAGCAGGCAGAACGGGGAGCTGTTTTTT. The chain recombines TRBV11-3 with TRBJ2-2; D is unresolved. Germline V gene sequence: CDR1 SGHNT, CDR2 YENEEA. The CDR3 is 11 amino acids. Trimming left V 6 bases short and J 7 bases short, with 6 bases between.

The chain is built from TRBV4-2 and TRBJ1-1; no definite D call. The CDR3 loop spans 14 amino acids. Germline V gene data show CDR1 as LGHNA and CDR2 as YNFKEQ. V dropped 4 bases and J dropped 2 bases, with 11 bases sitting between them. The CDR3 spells CASSRDIGNTEAFF. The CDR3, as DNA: TGTGCCAGCAGCCGAGACATTGGCAACACTGAAGCTTTCTTT.

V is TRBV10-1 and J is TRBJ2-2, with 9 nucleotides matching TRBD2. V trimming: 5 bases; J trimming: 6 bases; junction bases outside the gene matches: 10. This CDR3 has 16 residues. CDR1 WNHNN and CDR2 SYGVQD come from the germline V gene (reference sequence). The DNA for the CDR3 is TGCGCCAGCAGTCCTGATAGCGGGAGTTCGCCCGGGGAGCTGTTTTTT. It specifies CASSPDSGSSPGELFF.

CDR3 sequence reads: CASSFSWGLADGEQFF. CDR3 nucleotide sequence: TGTGCCAGCAGTTTTTCATGGGGACTAGCGGACGGGGAGCAGTTCTTC. This chain uses TRBV27 with TRBJ2-1; 11 bases line up with TRBD2. Germline V gene lookup returns CDR1 MNHEY and CDR2 SMNVEV (reference sequence). CDR3 size: 16 residues. V was clipped by 3 bases and J by 10 bases; unmatched bases: 11.

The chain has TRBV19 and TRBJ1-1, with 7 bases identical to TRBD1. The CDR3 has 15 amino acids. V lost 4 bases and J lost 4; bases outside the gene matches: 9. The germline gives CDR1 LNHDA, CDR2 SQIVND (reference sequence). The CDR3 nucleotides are TGTGCCAGTAGTACCTCCTCGACAGGGCGCACTGAAGCTTTCTTT. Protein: CASSTSSTGRTEAFF.

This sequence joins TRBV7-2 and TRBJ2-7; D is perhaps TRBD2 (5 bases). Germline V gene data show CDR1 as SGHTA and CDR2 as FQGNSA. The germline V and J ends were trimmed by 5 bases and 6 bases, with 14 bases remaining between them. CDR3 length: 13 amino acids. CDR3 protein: CASSPTRGGEQYF. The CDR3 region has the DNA TGTGCCAGCAGCCCCACTCGGGGTGGCGAGCAGTACTTC.

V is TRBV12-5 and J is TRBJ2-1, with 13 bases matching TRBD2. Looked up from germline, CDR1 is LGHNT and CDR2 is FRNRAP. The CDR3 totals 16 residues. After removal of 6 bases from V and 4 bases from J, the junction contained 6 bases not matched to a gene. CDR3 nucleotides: TGTGCTAGTGGATGGACTAGCGGGGGCCTTTACAATGAGCAGTTCTTC. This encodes CASGWTSGGLYNEQFF.

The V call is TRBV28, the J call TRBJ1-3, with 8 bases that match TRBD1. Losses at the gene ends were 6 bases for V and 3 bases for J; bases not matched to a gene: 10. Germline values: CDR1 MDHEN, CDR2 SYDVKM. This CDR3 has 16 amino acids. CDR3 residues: CASRMDRARFGNTIYF. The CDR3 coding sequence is TGTGCCAGCAGAATGGACAGGGCGCGCTTTGGAAACACCATATATTTT.

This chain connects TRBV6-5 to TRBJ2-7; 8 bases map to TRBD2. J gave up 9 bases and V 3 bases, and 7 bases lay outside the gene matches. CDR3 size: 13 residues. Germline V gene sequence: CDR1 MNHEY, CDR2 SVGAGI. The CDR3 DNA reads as TGTGCCAGCAGTTATACGGGACTAGGGGTGCAGTACTTC. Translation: CASSYTGLGVQYF.

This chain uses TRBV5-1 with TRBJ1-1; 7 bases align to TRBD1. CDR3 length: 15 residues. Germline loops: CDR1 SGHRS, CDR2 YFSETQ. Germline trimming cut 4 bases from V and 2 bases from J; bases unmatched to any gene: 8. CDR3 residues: CASSPREGGNTEAFF. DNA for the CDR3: TGCGCCAGCAGCCCGAGGGAAGGGGGCAACACTGAAGCTTTCTTT.

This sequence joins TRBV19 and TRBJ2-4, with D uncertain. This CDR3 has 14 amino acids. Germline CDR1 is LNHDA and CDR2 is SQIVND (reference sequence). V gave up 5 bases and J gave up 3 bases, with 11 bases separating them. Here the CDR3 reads CASSAANLKNIQYF. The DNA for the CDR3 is TGTGCCAGTAGTGCTGCGAACCTCAAAAACATTCAGTACTTC.

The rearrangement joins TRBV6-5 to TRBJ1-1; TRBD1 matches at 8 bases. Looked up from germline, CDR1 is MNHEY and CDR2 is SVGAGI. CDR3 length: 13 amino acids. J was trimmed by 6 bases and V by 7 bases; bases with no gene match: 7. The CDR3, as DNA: TGTGCCAGCATCCCGGGACAGGTGTCTGAAGCTTTCTTT. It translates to CASIPGQVSEAFF.

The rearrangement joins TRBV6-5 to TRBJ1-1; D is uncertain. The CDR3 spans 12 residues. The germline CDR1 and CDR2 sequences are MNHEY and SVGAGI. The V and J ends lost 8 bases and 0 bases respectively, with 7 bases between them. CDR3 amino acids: CASGQVNTEAFF. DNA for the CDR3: TGTGCCAGCGGGCAGGTGAACACTGAAGCTTTCTTT.

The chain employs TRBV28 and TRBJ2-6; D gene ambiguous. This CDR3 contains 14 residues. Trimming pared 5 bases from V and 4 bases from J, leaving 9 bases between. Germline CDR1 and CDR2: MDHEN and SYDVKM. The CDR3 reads CASSTPTGANVLTF. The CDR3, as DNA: TGTGCCAGCAGTACACCCACGGGGGCCAACGTCCTGACTTTC.